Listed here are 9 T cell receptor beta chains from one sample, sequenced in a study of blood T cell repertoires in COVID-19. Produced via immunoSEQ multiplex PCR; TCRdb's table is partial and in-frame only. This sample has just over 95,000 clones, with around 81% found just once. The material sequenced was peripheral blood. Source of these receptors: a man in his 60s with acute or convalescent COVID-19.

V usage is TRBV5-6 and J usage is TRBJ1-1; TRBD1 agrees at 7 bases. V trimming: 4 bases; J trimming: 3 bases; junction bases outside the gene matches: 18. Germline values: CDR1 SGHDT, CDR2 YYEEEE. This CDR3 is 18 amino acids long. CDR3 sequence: CASSLVKGGGIGDTEAFF. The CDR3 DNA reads TGTGCCAGCAGCCTGGTGAAAGGGGGCGGGATTGGGGACACTGAAGCTTTCTTT.

CDR3 coding DNA: TGTGCCAGCAGCGTAGTGGGACTATCGTACAATGAGCAGTTCTTC. It codes for CASSVVGLSYNEQFF. V usage is TRBV9 and J usage is TRBJ2-1; TRBD2 aligns across 7 bases. V lost 0 bases, J lost 4 bases, and 4 bases stayed unmatched. This CDR3 contains 15 residues. Germline CDR1 and CDR2: SGDLS and YYNGEE.

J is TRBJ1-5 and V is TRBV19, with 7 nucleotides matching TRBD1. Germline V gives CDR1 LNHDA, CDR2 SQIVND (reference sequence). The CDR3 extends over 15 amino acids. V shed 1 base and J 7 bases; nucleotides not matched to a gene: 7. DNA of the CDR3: TGTGCCAGTAGTATAGCGCGACAGGGCAGGCAGCCCCAGCATTTT. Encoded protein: CASSIARQGRQPQHF. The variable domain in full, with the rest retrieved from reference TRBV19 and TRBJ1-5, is DGGITQSPKYLFRKEGQNVTLSCEQNLNHDAMYWYRQDPGQGLRLIYYSQIVNDFQKGDIAEGYSVSREKKESFPLTVTSAQKNPTAFYLCASSIARQGRQPQHFGDGTRLSIL.

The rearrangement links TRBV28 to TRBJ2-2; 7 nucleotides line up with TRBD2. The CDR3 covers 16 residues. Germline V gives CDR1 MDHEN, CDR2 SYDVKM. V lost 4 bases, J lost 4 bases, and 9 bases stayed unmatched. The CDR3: CASSSMASGTTGELFF. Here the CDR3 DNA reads TGTGCCAGCAGTTCCATGGCTAGCGGCACCACCGGGGAGCTGTTTTTT.

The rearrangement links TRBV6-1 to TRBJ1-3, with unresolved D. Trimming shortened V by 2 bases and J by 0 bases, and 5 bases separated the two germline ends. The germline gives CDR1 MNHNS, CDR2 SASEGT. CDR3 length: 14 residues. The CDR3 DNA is TGTGCCAGCAGTGAACAGGCCTCTGGAAACACCATATATTTT. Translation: CASSEQASGNTIYF.

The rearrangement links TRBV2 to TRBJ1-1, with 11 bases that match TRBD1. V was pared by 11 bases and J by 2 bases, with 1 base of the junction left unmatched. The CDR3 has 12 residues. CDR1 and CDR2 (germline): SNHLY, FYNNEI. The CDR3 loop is CAWTGGNTEAFF. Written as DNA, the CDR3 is TGTGCCTGGACAGGGGGCAACACTGAAGCTTTCTTT.

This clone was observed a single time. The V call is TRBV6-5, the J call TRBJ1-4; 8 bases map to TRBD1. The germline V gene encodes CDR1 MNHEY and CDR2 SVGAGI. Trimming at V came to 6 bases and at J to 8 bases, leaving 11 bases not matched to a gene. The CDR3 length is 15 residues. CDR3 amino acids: CASRQAGGGYEKLFF. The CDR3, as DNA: TGTGCCAGCAGGCAAGCAGGGGGCGGATACGAAAAACTGTTTTTT.

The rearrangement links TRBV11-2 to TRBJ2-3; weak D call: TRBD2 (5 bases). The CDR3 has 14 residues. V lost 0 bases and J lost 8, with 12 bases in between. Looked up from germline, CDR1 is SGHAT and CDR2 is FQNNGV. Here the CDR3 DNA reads TGTGCCAGCAGCTTAGATCGGACTGTGAGTACGCAGTATTTT. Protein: CASSLDRTVSTQYF. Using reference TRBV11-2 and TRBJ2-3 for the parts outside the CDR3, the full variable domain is EAGVAQSPRYKIIEKRQSVAFWCNPISGHATLYWYQQILGQGPKLLIQFQNNGVVDDSQLPKDRFSAERLKGVDSTLKIQPAKLEDSAVYLCASSLDRTVSTQYFGPGTRLTVL.

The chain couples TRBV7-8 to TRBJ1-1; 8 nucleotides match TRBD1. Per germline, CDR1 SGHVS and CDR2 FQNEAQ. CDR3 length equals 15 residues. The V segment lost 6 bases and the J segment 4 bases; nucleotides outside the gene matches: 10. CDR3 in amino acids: CASSSQTGVGTEAFF. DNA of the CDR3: TGTGCCAGCAGTTCCCAGACAGGGGTGGGCACTGAAGCTTTCTTT.